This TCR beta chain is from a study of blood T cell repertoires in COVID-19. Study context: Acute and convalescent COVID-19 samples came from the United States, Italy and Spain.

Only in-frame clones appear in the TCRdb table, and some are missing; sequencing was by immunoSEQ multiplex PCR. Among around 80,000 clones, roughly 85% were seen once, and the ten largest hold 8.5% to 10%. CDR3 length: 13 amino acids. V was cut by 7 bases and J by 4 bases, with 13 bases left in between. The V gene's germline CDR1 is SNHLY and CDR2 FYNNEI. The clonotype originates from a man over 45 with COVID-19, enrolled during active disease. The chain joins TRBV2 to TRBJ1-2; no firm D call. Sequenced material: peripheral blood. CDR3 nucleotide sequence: TGTGCCAGCAACAAAGAACAGCTCTATGGCTACACCTTC. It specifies CASNKEQLYGYTF.